The 9 T cell receptor beta chains in this list originate from one sample, sequenced in a study of blood T cell repertoires in COVID-19. Profiled with immunoSEQ multiplex PCR; TCRdb holds only in-frame clones, not every one. The data hold almost 65,000 clones, with over 75% observed a single time. The specimen was peripheral blood. Receptors originate from a woman in her fifties or sixties with COVID-19, enrolled during active disease.

The rearrangement links TRBV9 to TRBJ1-2, with 9 bases that match TRBD1. Germline-derived CDR1 and CDR2 are SGDLS and YYNGEE. The CDR3 has 14 residues. The trim removed 5 bases at V and 8 bases at J, leaving 10 bases unmatched. The CDR3 nucleotides are TGTGCCAGCAGTCAAGGACAGGGGATAGGCGGCTACACCTTC. Protein: CASSQGQGIGGYTF.

The rearrangement links TRBV30 to TRBJ2-1; 9 bases are a match to TRBD2. V lost 7 bases, J lost 5 bases, and 12 bases stayed unmatched. Per germline, CDR1 GTSNPN and CDR2 SVGIG (reference sequence). The CDR3 runs to 15 residues. In nucleotides, the CDR3 is TGTGCCTTCTTCGGCTTAGCGGGGGCCCACAATGAGCAGTTCTTC. This encodes CAFFGLAGAHNEQFF.

A note on this clone: Because the CDR3 is missing its conserved closing phenylalanine or tryptophan, this is likely a read error. No DNA is shown, since the ends of the CDR3 on it are uncertain; the CDR3 is the one TCRdb lists. The rearrangement joins TRBV4-2 to TRBJ1-2. Both ends counted, the CDR3 spans 12 residues. CDR1 is LGHNA and CDR2 is YNFKEQ in the germline V gene. The CDR3 region is CASSQDKTRGGG.

The chain carries TRBV14 and TRBJ2-7; 10 nucleotides line up with TRBD1. V gave up 1 base and J gave up 6 bases; unmatched junction bases: 12. This CDR3 region has 17 residues. Germline assignment: CDR1 SGHDN and CDR2 FVKESK. CDR3 protein: CASSQGRLVGQGGEQYF. CDR3 sequence (DNA): TGTGCCAGCAGCCAAGGACGCTTAGTCGGACAGGGGGGCGAGCAGTACTTC.

The CDR3 protein is CASSLEGGRTDTQYF. The DNA for the CDR3 is TGTGCCAGCAGCTTAGAAGGAGGGAGGACAGATACGCAGTATTTT. The chain recombines TRBV7-9 with TRBJ2-3; possible D gene TRBD2, 6 bases. CDR3 length equals 15 residues. Trimming stripped 1 base from V and 3 bases from J, with 11 bases between. From germline, CDR1 is SEHNR and CDR2 FQNEAQ (reference sequence).

The chain has TRBV7-9 and TRBJ1-1; D is possibly TRBD1 (5 bases). The germline gives CDR1 SEHNR, CDR2 FQNEAQ (reference sequence). The germline V and J ends were trimmed by 3 bases and 5 bases, with 16 bases remaining between them. The length of the CDR3 is 15 residues. The CDR3 reads CASSFAAGRETEAFF. The CDR3 region has the DNA TGTGCCAGCAGCTTCGCGGCAGGGAGGGAGACTGAAGCTTTCTTT.

The chain is built from TRBV9 and TRBJ2-1; perhaps TRBD2 as D (6 bases). V was trimmed by 4 bases and J by 1 base, leaving 18 bases between them. CDR1 and CDR2 from the germline V gene are SGDLS and YYNGEE. The CDR3 covers 17 residues. CDR3 loop: CASSLAGGYGSYNEQFF. DNA for the CDR3: TGTGCCAGCAGCCTAGCCGGGGGTTACGGTTCCTACAATGAGCAGTTCTTC.

On this clone itself: Its ends do not fully match the called genes, so a read error is possible. V is TRBV6-2 or TRBV6-3 and J is TRBJ2-1, with TRBD2 matching 15 bases. CDR3 length: 16 residues. Germline V gene sequence: CDR1 MNHEY, CDR2 SVGEGT. The CDR3 region has the DNA TGTGCCAGCAGTGACTCCGGGACTAGCGGGAGGAATGAGCAGTTCTTC. Translation: CASSDSGTSGRNEQFF.

This clone is a singleton in its sample. This chain joins TRBV6-5 and TRBJ1-2; possibly TRBD1 for D (5 bases). Germline V gene data show CDR1 as MNHEY and CDR2 as SVGAGI. The CDR3 is made up of 13 amino acids. V shed 2 bases and J shed 4 bases, with 8 bases lying between them. CDR3: CASSYRGGYGYTF. Written as DNA, the CDR3 is TGTGCCAGCAGTTACAGGGGCGGCTATGGCTACACCTTC.